This is a list of T cell receptor beta chains from one sample in a study of T-cell reconstitution after alpha-beta-depleted transplantation in children. From the PCR reads, TCRdb called clonotypes with MiXCR, one entry per CDR3 protein. The repertoire holds fewer than 350,000 distinct CDR3 sequences, with about 9.4% as singletons. Sequencing used PBMCs, obtained before TCRalphabeta/CD19-depleted stem cell transplant. Every receptor here comes from a boy under two years old with acute myeloid leukemia, due to receive a stem cell transplant. CDR3s include the opening cysteine and the closing phenylalanine or tryptophan. The order of the fields is clone size, V gene, J gene, D gene, CDR3 DNA, CDR3 protein. The D gene is left open where the match is weak. Rows give clone size only sometimes, using once, few, many, or a class for an expanded clone.

clone size: few
V gene: TRBV28
J gene: TRBJ2-7
D gene: NA
CDR3 DNA: TGTGCCAGCAGTCCACAAGGACGCCCGTCCTACGAGCAGTACTTC
CDR3 protein: CASSPQGRPSYEQYF

clone size: many
V gene: TRBV7-9
J gene: TRBJ1-1
D gene: NA
CDR3 DNA: TGTGCCAGCAGCTGGGACCCTGACACTGAAGCTTTCTTT
CDR3 protein: CASSWDPDTEAFF

clone size: NA
V gene: TRBV13
J gene: TRBJ1-2
D gene: NA
CDR3 DNA: TGTGCCAGCAGCTTTCCCTGGACAAGTAACTATGGCTACACCTTC
CDR3 protein: CASSFPWTSNYGYTF

clone size: many
V gene: TRBV4-3
J gene: TRBJ2-3
D gene: NA
CDR3 DNA: TGCGCCAGCAGCCAAGGTGGGCCGGGGCCTAGCACAGATACGCAGTATTTT
CDR3 protein: CASSQGGPGPSTDTQYF

clone size: many
V gene: TRBV27
J gene: TRBJ1-2
D gene: NA
CDR3 DNA: TGTGCCAGCAGTTACGGGGACAACTATGGCTACACCTTC
CDR3 protein: CASSYGDNYGYTF

clone size: many
V gene: TRBV18
J gene: TRBJ1-2
D gene: NA
CDR3 DNA: TGTGCCAGCTCACCACGCGTCAGGACCTCCGTTAACTATGGCTACACCTTC
CDR3 protein: CASSPRVRTSVNYGYTF

clone size: many
V gene: TRBV7-2
J gene: TRBJ2-1
D gene: NA
CDR3 DNA: TGTGCCAGCAGCCCCGGATGGCAGGGGGGCTCCTACAATGAGCAGTTCTTC
CDR3 protein: CASSPGWQGGSYNEQFF

clone size: few
V gene: TRBV7-2
J gene: TRBJ1-3
D gene: NA
CDR3 DNA: TGTGCCAGCAGCAGACAACGCTCTGGAAACACCATATATTTT
CDR3 protein: CASSRQRSGNTIYF

clone size: many
V gene: TRBV29-1
J gene: TRBJ2-6
D gene: NA
CDR3 DNA: TGCAGCGTCGCCGGGACCTCTGGGGCCAACGTCCTGACTTTC
CDR3 protein: CSVAGTSGANVLTF

clone size: many
V gene: TRBV9
J gene: TRBJ1-6
D gene: NA
CDR3 DNA: TGTGCCAGCAGCGTAGGGACCGACTGGCGTTCACCCCTCCACTTT
CDR3 protein: CASSVGTDWRSPLHF

clone size: many
V gene: TRBV5-1
J gene: TRBJ1-6
D gene: NA
CDR3 DNA: TGCGCCAGCAGCTTGGTACTGCCGGGACTTGGTTCGCCCCTCCACTTT
CDR3 protein: CASSLVLPGLGSPLHF

clone size: NA
V gene: TRBV14
J gene: TRBJ2-5
D gene: TRBD1
CDR3 DNA: TGTGCCAGCAGCCAAGAGCGAGTCAGGGGGTACAAAGAGACCCAGTACTTC
CDR3 protein: CASSQERVRGYKETQYF

clone size: many
V gene: TRBV7-2
J gene: TRBJ2-7
D gene: NA
CDR3 DNA: TGTGCCAGCAGCCCGAGACAGGCAACCTACGAGCAGTACTTC
CDR3 protein: CASSPRQATYEQYF

clone size: NA
V gene: TRBV4-2
J gene: TRBJ1-5
D gene: NA
CDR3 DNA: TGTGCCAGCAGCCAAGATCCCGTGACGGTTTATAGCAATCAGCCCCAGCATTTT
CDR3 protein: CASSQDPVTVYSNQPQHF

clone size: NA
V gene: TRBV29-1
J gene: TRBJ2-5
D gene: TRBD2
CDR3 DNA: TGCAGCGGCCGTAGCGGGGTGGGGGAGACCCAGTACTTC
CDR3 protein: CSGRSGVGETQYF

clone size: many
V gene: TRBV20-1
J gene: TRBJ2-3
D gene: TRBD2
CDR3 DNA: TGCAGTGCTAGACCCGGGACTAGCGGCACAGATACGCAGTATTTT
CDR3 protein: CSARPGTSGTDTQYF

clone size: many
V gene: TRBV7-3
J gene: TRBJ2-1
D gene: TRBD2
CDR3 DNA: TGTGCCAGCAGTTATCTCGGGGGGGCCGGTGGCAATGAGCAGTTCTTC
CDR3 protein: CASSYLGGAGGNEQFF

clone size: many
V gene: TRBV7-8
J gene: TRBJ1-1
D gene: NA
CDR3 DNA: TGTGCCAGCAGCTTAGTCAAGGGGAGGTGGAACACTGAAGCTTTCTTT
CDR3 protein: CASSLVKGRWNTEAFF

clone size: NA
V gene: TRBV7-3
J gene: TRBJ2-1
D gene: NA
CDR3 DNA: TGTGCCAGCAGCCCAGTGGGGGGGACAGGAGATGAGCAGTTCTTC
CDR3 protein: CASSPVGGTGDEQFF

clone size: NA
V gene: TRBV19
J gene: TRBJ2-3
D gene: NA
CDR3 DNA: TGTGCCAGTAGTATGGGCCTCCTGGGCTATACGCAGTATTTT
CDR3 protein: CASSMGLLGYTQYF

clone size: many
V gene: TRBV4-3
J gene: TRBJ2-4
D gene: NA
CDR3 DNA: TGCGCCAGCAGCCAAGACCAGGGTACAAACATTCAGTACTTC
CDR3 protein: CASSQDQGTNIQYF

clone size: NA
V gene: TRBV12-3/TRBV12-4
J gene: TRBJ1-1
D gene: NA
CDR3 DNA: TGTGCCAGCAGTTTAGGGCAGCCTTACGTCGCTTTCTTT
CDR3 protein: CASSLGQPYVAFF

clone size: many
V gene: TRBV4-2
J gene: TRBJ1-2
D gene: NA
CDR3 DNA: TGTGCCAGCAGCCAAGAGACCGCCCCTTTCTATGGCTACACCTTC
CDR3 protein: CASSQETAPFYGYTF

clone size: NA
V gene: TRBV5-6
J gene: TRBJ2-7
D gene: NA
CDR3 DNA: TGTGCCAGCAGCTTGACCCCGCCTTCCTACGAGCAGTACTTC
CDR3 protein: CASSLTPPSYEQYF

clone size: many
V gene: TRBV24-1
J gene: TRBJ2-1
D gene: TRBD2
CDR3 DNA: TGTGCCACCAGTGATTTGGGACTAGCGGACAAGCAGTTCTTC
CDR3 protein: CATSDLGLADKQFF

clone size: many
V gene: TRBV28
J gene: TRBJ2-3
D gene: NA
CDR3 DNA: TGTGCCAGCAGTTTCGTTGAGGCTAGACTCCCAGATACGCAGTATTTT
CDR3 protein: CASSFVEARLPDTQYF

clone size: many
V gene: TRBV11-2
J gene: TRBJ2-7
D gene: TRBD2
CDR3 DNA: TGTGCCAGCAGCTTAGAGGGACTAGCGGGGGGACCCTACGAGCAGTACTTC
CDR3 protein: CASSLEGLAGGPYEQYF

clone size: NA
V gene: TRBV18
J gene: TRBJ2-1
D gene: NA
CDR3 DNA: TGTGCCAGCTCACCGGGACCGCAGTTCTTC
CDR3 protein: CASSPGPQFF

clone size: NA
V gene: TRBV11-3
J gene: TRBJ1-1
D gene: NA
CDR3 DNA: TGTGCCAGCAGCTTCGGGGGAGCCACTGAAGCTTTCTTT
CDR3 protein: CASSFGGATEAFF

clone size: many
V gene: TRBV24-1
J gene: TRBJ2-1
D gene: TRBD1
CDR3 DNA: TGTGCCACCAGTGCCACTCCTGGGACAGGGGGCAGGAATGAGCAGTTCTTC
CDR3 protein: CATSATPGTGGRNEQFF

clone size: many
V gene: TRBV20-1
J gene: TRBJ2-7
D gene: TRBD1
CDR3 DNA: TGCAGTGCTAGCGCCCCGGACAGGGTCTCCTACGAGCAGTACTTC
CDR3 protein: CSASAPDRVSYEQYF

clone size: many
V gene: TRBV6-6
J gene: TRBJ2-1
D gene: NA
CDR3 DNA: TGTGCCAGCAGGACCTACAATGAGCAGTTCTTC
CDR3 protein: CASRTYNEQFF

clone size: many
V gene: TRBV12-3/TRBV12-4
J gene: TRBJ2-5
D gene: NA
CDR3 DNA: TGTGCCAGCAGGGGCACGGGGCTTGAGACCCAGTACTTC
CDR3 protein: CASRGTGLETQYF

clone size: many
V gene: TRBV7-9
J gene: TRBJ1-4
D gene: NA
CDR3 DNA: TGTGCCAGCAGCCCCATCAGGGAGGATGAAAAACTGTTTTTT
CDR3 protein: CASSPIREDEKLFF

clone size: many
V gene: TRBV9
J gene: TRBJ1-1
D gene: NA
CDR3 DNA: TGTGCCAGCAGCGTAGATGGGGGCACTGAAGCTTTCTTT
CDR3 protein: CASSVDGGTEAFF

clone size: many
V gene: TRBV7-3
J gene: TRBJ1-1
D gene: NA
CDR3 DNA: TGTGCCAGCAGCTTATATGGAGAAACAGTGGCTTTCTTT
CDR3 protein: CASSLYGETVAFF

clone size: once
V gene: TRBV20-1
J gene: TRBJ1-2
D gene: TRBD1
CDR3 DNA: TGCTGTGCTAGGCGCCGGGACAGGGAGTTCACTAACTATGGCTACACCTTC
CDR3 protein: CCARRRDREFTNYGYTF

clone size: many
V gene: TRBV11-2
J gene: TRBJ2-3
D gene: NA
CDR3 DNA: TGTGCCAGCAGCTCAGTATCGAGGTCCGCGGCAAACACAGATACGCAGTATTTT
CDR3 protein: CASSSVSRSAANTDTQYF

clone size: many
V gene: TRBV20-1
J gene: TRBJ2-5
D gene: NA
CDR3 DNA: TGCAGTGCTAGACTGGGGGGCCAAGAGACCCAGTACTTC
CDR3 protein: CSARLGGQETQYF

clone size: NA
V gene: TRBV24-1
J gene: TRBJ2-5
D gene: TRBD2
CDR3 DNA: TGTGCCACCAGTGACTCTAGCGGGAGGGCCCGGGAGACCCAGTACTTC
CDR3 protein: CATSDSSGRARETQYF

clone size: NA
V gene: TRBV9
J gene: TRBJ2-3
D gene: TRBD1
CDR3 DNA: TGTGCCAGCAGTGCTACAGGGGGCGGATTGAGCACATATACGCAGTATTTT
CDR3 protein: CASSATGGGLSTYTQYF

clone size: many
V gene: TRBV30
J gene: TRBJ1-3
D gene: NA
CDR3 DNA: TGTGCCTGGGACCCAGGTAGCTCTGGAAACACCATATATTTT
CDR3 protein: CAWDPGSSGNTIYF

clone size: many
V gene: TRBV12-5
J gene: TRBJ2-1
D gene: TRBD2
CDR3 DNA: TGTGCTAGTGGATACGGGGGGTACAATGAGCAGTTCTTC
CDR3 protein: CASGYGGYNEQFF

clone size: many
V gene: TRBV28
J gene: TRBJ1-5
D gene: NA
CDR3 DNA: TGTGCCAGCAGTTTTAGGTGGGGCGCCGGAAGTCAGCCCCAGCATTTT
CDR3 protein: CASSFRWGAGSQPQHF

clone size: few
V gene: TRBV9
J gene: TRBJ2-1
D gene: NA
CDR3 DNA: TGTGCCAGCAGCGTGCTGGACGAAACCTACAATGAGCAGTTCTTC
CDR3 protein: CASSVLDETYNEQFF

clone size: NA
V gene: TRBV11-1
J gene: TRBJ2-3
D gene: TRBD2
CDR3 DNA: TGTGCCAGCAGCTTAGCTCCGGGACTAGCGGGGGGCACGAGTACTGATACGCAGTATTTT
CDR3 protein: CASSLAPGLAGGTSTDTQYF

clone size: many
V gene: TRBV5-5
J gene: TRBJ2-3
D gene: NA
CDR3 DNA: TGTGCCAGCAGCTTGGTTGGGCTAGTTGGTGATACGCAGTATTTT
CDR3 protein: CASSLVGLVGDTQYF

clone size: many
V gene: TRBV7-2
J gene: TRBJ1-4
D gene: NA
CDR3 DNA: TGTGCCAGCAGCTTAGGGAGGGGTGAAAAACTGTTTTTT
CDR3 protein: CASSLGRGEKLFF

clone size: many
V gene: TRBV6-5
J gene: TRBJ2-7
D gene: NA
CDR3 DNA: TGTGCCAGCAGTTATCCAGACAGCTCCTACGAGCAGTACTTC
CDR3 protein: CASSYPDSSYEQYF

clone size: few
V gene: TRBV21-1
J gene: TRBJ2-2
D gene: NA
CDR3 DNA: TGTGCCAGCAGCAAAGGTCGGGGACAGGGGACCACCGGGGAGCTGTTTTTT
CDR3 protein: CASSKGRGQGTTGELFF

clone size: many
V gene: TRBV7-2
J gene: TRBJ1-5
D gene: NA
CDR3 DNA: TGTGCCAGCAGCTTAGTACGGGGGATGGGTCAGCCCCAGCATTTT
CDR3 protein: CASSLVRGMGQPQHF

clone size: many
V gene: TRBV12-3/TRBV12-4
J gene: TRBJ1-2
D gene: NA
CDR3 DNA: TGTGCCAGCCGACCCGGGGGGTTGTATGGCTACACCTTC
CDR3 protein: CASRPGGLYGYTF

clone size: few
V gene: TRBV5-1
J gene: TRBJ2-5
D gene: NA
CDR3 DNA: TGCGCCAGCAGCATCCGGGCAGAAGAGACCCAGTACTTC
CDR3 protein: CASSIRAEETQYF

clone size: many
V gene: TRBV12-3/TRBV12-4
J gene: TRBJ1-2
D gene: NA
CDR3 DNA: TGTGCCAGCAGTTTAGCGACAGGTACCATCTATGGCTACACCTTC
CDR3 protein: CASSLATGTIYGYTF

clone size: many
V gene: TRBV12-3/TRBV12-4
J gene: TRBJ2-5
D gene: NA
CDR3 DNA: TGTGCCAGCAGTTTAGGTCGGACCCCGATCGAGACCCAGTACTTC
CDR3 protein: CASSLGRTPIETQYF

clone size: many
V gene: TRBV20-1
J gene: TRBJ1-1
D gene: NA
CDR3 DNA: TGCAGTGCTCCCGGACGGTCTGAAGCTTTCTTT
CDR3 protein: CSAPGRSEAFF

clone size: many
V gene: TRBV5-1
J gene: TRBJ2-3
D gene: TRBD2
CDR3 DNA: TGCGCCAGCAGCCTTCGACTAGCGGGAGGGTACACAGATACGCAGTATTTT
CDR3 protein: CASSLRLAGGYTDTQYF

clone size: many
V gene: TRBV28
J gene: TRBJ2-3
D gene: TRBD1
CDR3 DNA: TGTGCCAGCAGTTTACGGGACAGCCTTACAGATACGCAGTATTTT
CDR3 protein: CASSLRDSLTDTQYF

clone size: many
V gene: TRBV5-6
J gene: TRBJ2-1
D gene: NA
CDR3 DNA: TGTGCCAGCAGCTTGAGCTTGGCAGCACAGTTCTTC
CDR3 protein: CASSLSLAAQFF

clone size: many
V gene: TRBV28
J gene: TRBJ1-2
D gene: NA
CDR3 DNA: TGTGCCAGCAGAATCGACGGATCCTATGGCTACACCTTC
CDR3 protein: CASRIDGSYGYTF